This passage covers 24 T cell receptor beta chains from one sample sequenced in a study of siplizumab effects on memory and regulatory T cells. TCRdb's table, derived via immunoSEQ multiplex PCR, lists solely in-frame clones and lacks some. The data hold about 64,000 clones, with 96% observed a single time. Sequencing used naive CD8+ T cells sorted from blood. These receptors were collected from a human donor in good health.

The chain is built from TRBV4-1 and TRBJ2-5; D might be TRBD2 (6 bases). CDR1 MGHRA and CDR2 YSYEKL come from the germline V gene. Trimming removed 1 base from V and 0 bases from J, with 9 bases in between. The CDR3 length is 15 residues. DNA for the CDR3: TGCGCCAGCAGCCAAGTTCGGGGGAACCAAGAGACCCAGTACTTC. Amino acid sequence: CASSQVRGNQETQYF.

The rearrangement uses TRBV9 and TRBJ2-7; the D is unclear. The CDR3 sequence is 14 residues long. CDR1 and CDR2 from the germline V gene are SGDLS and YYNGEE. Trimming took 0 bases from V and 1 from J, leaving 8 bases between them. CDR3 region: CASSVGTASYEQYF. As DNA, the CDR3 is TGTGCCAGCAGCGTAGGGACCGCATCCTACGAGCAGTACTTC.

This chain joins TRBV27 and TRBJ1-1, with D hard to call. This CDR3 contains 13 residues. With 4 bases removed from V and 3 bases from J, the gap between germline ends came to 9 bases. Germline values: CDR1 MNHEY, CDR2 SMNVEV (reference sequence). The CDR3 sequence is CASSWTGDTEAFF. The CDR3 DNA sequence: TGTGCCAGCAGTTGGACCGGGGACACTGAAGCTTTCTTT.

The chain has TRBV7-9 and TRBJ1-2; D is possibly TRBD1 (5 bases). V was trimmed by 1 base and J by 5 bases, leaving 11 bases between them. This CDR3 has 14 residues. CDR1 is SEHNR and CDR2 is FQNEAQ in the germline V gene (reference sequence). The CDR3 sequence is CASSLVQGGYGYTF. CDR3 in DNA: TGTGCCAGCAGCTTAGTGCAGGGTGGATATGGCTACACCTTC.

The rearrangement joins TRBV4-1 to TRBJ1-1; D not certain. CDR3 size: 17 residues. V was clipped by 4 bases and J by 2 bases, with 20 bases between them. CDR1 MGHRA and CDR2 YSYEKL come from the germline V gene. CDR3 residues: CASSPLGHGEFNTEAFF. The CDR3 DNA reads TGCGCCAGCAGCCCCCTAGGGCACGGTGAGTTTAACACTGAAGCTTTCTTT.

This clone showed up just once. The chain combines TRBV10-3 with TRBJ1-5; D is uncertain. Germline V gene sequence: CDR1 ENHRY, CDR2 SYGVKD. There are 15 residues in the CDR3. V lost 2 bases to trimming and J lost 11 bases, with 19 bases between them. The CDR3 nucleotides are TGTGCCATCAGTGAGCGGGTGGGCATAGCCGGGGCCCAGCATTTT. Translated: CAISERVGIAGAQHF.

This chain joins TRBV21-1 and TRBJ2-1; the table calls TRBD1, which could not be checked here. TRBV21-1 represents a pseudogene. CDR3 size: 12 residues. The CDR3 nucleotides are TGTGCCAGCACCTCTATAGGGGATGAGCAGTTCTTC. It yields the protein CASTSIGDEQFF.

The chain combines TRBV11-2 with TRBJ2-2; D not resolved. V lost 2 bases to trimming and J lost 4 bases, with 8 bases between them. The CDR3 runs 14 residues. CDR1 is SGHAT, CDR2 FQNNGV, per germline. CDR3 DNA: TGTGCCAGCAGCTTATTCGCCCTCACCGGGGAGCTGTTTTTT. Translation: CASSLFALTGELFF.

To note about this clone: Compared with germline, one end of the junction differs, possibly owing to a read error. The sample has other DNA sequences that encode this CDR3 too. The chain links TRBV27 to TRBJ1-2; perhaps TRBD1 as D (6 bases). The CDR3 consists of 13 residues. The germline V gene encodes CDR1 MNHEY and CDR2 SMNVEV (reference sequence). The CDR3 is CASSPQGNYGYTF. CDR3 in DNA: TGCGCCAGCAGCCCACAGGGAAACTATGGCTACACCTTC.

This rearrangement joins TRBV5-4 to TRBJ2-2; D perhaps matches TRBD2 (6 bases). CDR1 is SGHNT and CDR2 is YYREEE in the germline V gene (reference sequence). Deletions cut 0 bases from V and 4 bases from J, with 13 bases between. This CDR3 is 16 amino acids long. CDR3 sequence reads: CASSLAGRTTTGELFF. The CDR3 nucleotides are TGTGCCAGCAGCTTGGCGGGACGGACTACCACCGGGGAGCTGTTTTTT. Full variable domain (rest looked up from reference TRBV5-4 and TRBJ2-2): ETGVTQSPTHLIKTRGQQVTLRCSSQSGHNTVSWYQQALGQGPQFIFQYYREEENGRGNFPPRFSGLQFPNYSSELNVNALELDDSALYLCASSLAGRTTTGELFFGEGSRLTVL.

The V gene is TRBV7-6, the J gene TRBJ1-1; D unclear. Deletions cut 4 bases from V and 6 bases from J, with 18 bases between. The CDR3 runs 15 residues. Per the germline V gene, CDR1 is SGHVS and CDR2 is FNYEAQ. The CDR3 DNA reads as TGTGCCAGCAGCTCTCAACGGACTCTATCGGCTGAAGCTTTCTTT. This translates into CASSSQRTLSAEAFF.

The V and J genes are TRBV5-6 and TRBJ2-7; a weak D match, TRBD1 (6 bases). CDR1 is SGHDT, CDR2 YYEEEE, per germline. The CDR3 has 14 residues. V lost 0 bases to trimming and J lost 0 bases, with 7 bases between them. DNA for the CDR3: TGTGCCAGCAGCTTGGCGGACAGCTCCTACGAGCAGTACTTC. Encoded protein: CASSLADSSYEQYF.

The genes are TRBV7-6 and TRBJ2-2; TRBD1 might be the D (5 bases). The V end was cut by 5 bases, the J end by 2 bases, with 12 bases between. Germline-derived CDR1 and CDR2 are SGHVS and FNYEAQ. This CDR3 has 15 amino acids. CDR3 nucleotides: TGTGCCAGCAGCGATGGACACATAAACACCGGGGAGCTGTTTTTT. Its translation: CASSDGHINTGELFF.

This rearrangement joins TRBV28 to TRBJ2-7; perhaps D is TRBD1 or TRBD2 (5 bases each). CDR1 MDHEN and CDR2 SYDVKM come from the germline V gene. Trimming removed 9 bases at V and 6 bases at J, with 12 bases between. CDR3 length: 11 amino acids. CDR3 DNA sequence: TGTGCCAGTATGAGGGGCGGCGAGCAGTACTTC. Its protein is CASMRGGEQYF. Full variable domain (outside the CDR3, taken from reference TRBV28 and TRBJ2-7): DVKVTQSSRYLVKRTGEKVFLECVQDMDHENMFWYRQDPGLGLRLIYFSYDVKMKEKGDIPEGYSVSREKKERFSLILESASTNQTSMYLCASMRGGEQYFGPGTRLTVT.

Turning to this clone: This same CDR3 is encoded by further DNA sequences in the sample. The chain employs TRBV9 and TRBJ1-1, with a possible D match to TRBD1 (5 bases). Germline CDR1 is SGDLS and CDR2 is YYNGEE. V lost 0 bases to trimming and J lost 4 bases, with 7 bases between them. CDR3 length: 13 amino acids. This chain's CDR3 is CASSVGGSTEAFF. The CDR3 nucleotides read TGTGCCAGCAGCGTAGGGGGGAGCACTGAAGCTTTCTTT.

This clone was observed once. The rearrangement joins TRBV28 to TRBJ2-7; D remains unclear. This CDR3 has 12 amino acids. Germline CDR1 MDHEN, CDR2 SYDVKM. Trimming removed 1 base from V and 3 bases from J, with 4 bases in between. The DNA of the CDR3 is TGTGCCAGCAGTTTATCCAGCTACGAGCAGTACTTC. Translated, it gives CASSLSSYEQYF.

The V and J genes are TRBV28 and TRBJ1-3; no definite D call. Germline CDR1 MDHEN, CDR2 SYDVKM. Trimming took off 7 bases at V and 4 bases at J, with 20 bases between the two ends. The CDR3 loop spans 16 amino acids. CDR3: CASIGYNRGKGNTIYF. CDR3 in DNA: TGTGCCAGCATCGGCTATAATAGAGGAAAAGGAAACACCATATATTTT.

V is TRBV23-1 and J is TRBJ1-1; D remains unclear. TRBV23-1 qualifies as an ORF whose function is uncertain. Trimming cost V 4 bases and J 4 bases, with 10 bases left between them. CDR3 length: 13 residues. In DNA form, the CDR3 reads TGCGCCAGCAGTCGCCGGGTGGCCACTGAAGCTTTCTTT. It codes for CASSRRVATEAFF.

The chain combines TRBV6-5 with TRBJ1-2, with D maybe TRBD1 (5 bases). The germline V gene encodes CDR1 MNHEY and CDR2 SVGAGI. CDR3 length: 15 residues. V lost 0 bases, J lost 4 bases, and 12 bases lay in between. The CDR3 DNA reads TGTGCCAGCAGTTACTCCGGACAAGGGGTCTATGGCTACACCTTC. This codes for CASSYSGQGVYGYTF.

The chain links TRBV6-1 to TRBJ2-3; 8 bases are a match to TRBD2. From germline, CDR1 is MNHNS and CDR2 SASEGT. After removal of 4 bases from V and 6 bases from J, the junction contained 12 bases not matched to a gene. The CDR3 contains 16 residues. CDR3 in amino acids: CASSAPRAGGADTQYF. The CDR3 DNA reads TGTGCCAGCAGTGCTCCAAGGGCGGGGGGAGCGGATACGCAGTATTTT.

In nucleotides, the CDR3 is TGTGCCAGCAGGCGACAGGGGCGGACAGATACGCAGTATTTT. It codes for CASRRQGRTDTQYF. This chain links TRBV27 with TRBJ2-3; 8 bases line up with TRBD1. Trimming cost V 6 bases and J 3 bases; bases outside gene matches: 5. Germline CDR1 is MNHEY and CDR2 is SMNVEV (reference sequence). The CDR3 length is 14 residues.

In regard to this clone: Distinct nucleotide sequences in the sample also encode this CDR3. This sequence joins TRBV4-3 and TRBJ2-5; D gene uncertain. This CDR3 region has 13 residues. Germline lookup yields CDR1 LGHNA and CDR2 YSLEER. Trimming removed 0 bases from V and 4 bases from J, with 6 bases in between. In DNA, the CDR3 is TGCGCCAGCAGCCAAGACGGCACAGAGACCCAGTACTTC. Translation gives CASSQDGTETQYF.

The rearrangement links TRBV6-1 to TRBJ1-1; TRBD1 agrees at 8 bases. CDR1 and CDR2 from the germline V gene are MNHNS and SASEGT. The CDR3 has 13 residues. V trimming: 10 bases; J trimming: 4 bases; junction bases outside the gene matches: 8. As DNA, the CDR3 is TGTGCCATCCGCCTGACAGGGGCCACTGAAGCTTTCTTT. It yields the protein CAIRLTGATEAFF.

On this clone: The junction does not match germline at one end; this may be a read error. This chain uses TRBV6-4 with TRBJ1-1; TRBD1 aligns across 7 bases. The CDR3 loop spans 16 amino acids. Germline V CDR1 and CDR2: MRHNA, SNTAGT. In DNA, the CDR3 is TGTGCCAGCAGTGAACACTGCAGGGGGAGTGGGACAGCCCAGGGGTTT. It codes for CASSEHCRGSGTAQGF.